The source of this T cell receptor beta chain is a study of cytomegalovirus exposure and HLA in healthy donors. The donors formed part of the roughly 120-subject validation cohort, distinct from the roughly 640-subject first cohort. Turning to this clone: Its matching antigen is unknown.

The method was immunoSEQ multiplex PCR; TCRdb's version includes in-frame clones alone and lacks a portion of them. Altogether more than 250,000 clones are present, about nine tenths being singletons, with the ten largest covering about 1.2%. Whole-study results and caveats: Reported results showed that the classifier diagnosed cytomegalovirus status with high specificity and sensitivity. TCR clusters originating in the first cohort tended to co-occur in the approximately 120 validation repertoires, according to a later analysis.

Sequencing was performed on PBMCs. The sequence derives from a woman in her 30s in good health and CMV-seropositive.

Here the CDR3 DNA reads TGCGCCAGCAGCCAAACGACAGGGGGTAGCTTCTACGAGCAGTACTTC. It is translated as CASSQTTGGSFYEQYF. The chain employs TRBV4-3 and TRBJ2-7, with 9 bases identical to TRBD1. J lost 3 bases, V lost 2 bases, and 8 bases had no gene match. The length of the CDR3 is 16 residues. Germline V gene lookup returns CDR1 LGHNA and CDR2 YSLEER.